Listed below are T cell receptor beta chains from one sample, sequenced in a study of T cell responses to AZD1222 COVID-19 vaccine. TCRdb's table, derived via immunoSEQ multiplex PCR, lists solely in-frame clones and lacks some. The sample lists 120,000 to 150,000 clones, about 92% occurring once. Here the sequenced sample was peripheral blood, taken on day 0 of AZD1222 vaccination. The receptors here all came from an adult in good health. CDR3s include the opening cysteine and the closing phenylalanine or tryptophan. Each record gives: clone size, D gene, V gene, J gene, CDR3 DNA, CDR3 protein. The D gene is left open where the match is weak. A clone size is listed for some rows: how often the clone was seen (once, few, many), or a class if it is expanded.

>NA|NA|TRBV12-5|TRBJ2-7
TGTGCTAGTGGTTTGGTGTCCGGCTACGAGCAGTACTTC
CASGLVSGYEQYF
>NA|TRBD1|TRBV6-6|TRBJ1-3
TGTGCCAGCACCCGGACAGGGGAAGGAAACACCATATATTTT
CASTRTGEGNTIYF
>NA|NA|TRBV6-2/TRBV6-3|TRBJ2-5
TGTGCCAGCAGTTTACTTTGGGAGACCCAGTACTTC
CASSLLWETQYF
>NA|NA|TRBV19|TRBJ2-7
TGTGCCAGTAGTGACCCGGGACGGACCTACGAGCAGTACTTC
CASSDPGRTYEQYF
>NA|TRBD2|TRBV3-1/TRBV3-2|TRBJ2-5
TGTGCCAGCACCCCCGGGGGGCAGGCGGGGGGGTACGAGACCCAGTACTTC
CASTPGGQAGGYETQYF
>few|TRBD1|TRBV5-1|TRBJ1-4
TGCGCCAGCAGCTTGGAGGGCAGGGGGCGAGTTTTCGGTAGTAATGAAAAACTGTTTTTT
CASSLEGRGRVFGSNEKLFF
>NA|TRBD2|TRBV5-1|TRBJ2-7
TGCGCCAGCAGCTTGGGCGGGGGGGCGAGCTCCTACGAGCAGTACTTC
CASSLGGGASSYEQYF
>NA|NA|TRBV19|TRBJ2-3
TGTGCCAGTAGTCCCCGCGGACAGATAGATACGCAGTATTTT
CASSPRGQIDTQYF
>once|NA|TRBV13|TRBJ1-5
TGTGCCAGCAGCCAGGGGAGGGGTAGCAATCAGCCCCAGCATTTT
CASSQGRGSNQPQHF
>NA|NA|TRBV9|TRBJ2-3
TGTGCCAGCAGACAGGAGGGAGATACGCAGTATTTT
CASRQEGDTQYF
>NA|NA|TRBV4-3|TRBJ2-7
TGCGCCAGCAGCCAAGATGATACGGGAGCCTACGAGCAGTACTTC
CASSQDDTGAYEQYF
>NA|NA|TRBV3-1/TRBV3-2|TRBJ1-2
TGTGCCAGCAGCCCCGCACCCTCGAAGGGTGGCTACACCTTC
CASSPAPSKGGYTF
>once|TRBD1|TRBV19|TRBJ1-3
TGTGCCAGTAGTAAAAGGTCTTCGCGGGACAGGGCCACGAGGAACACCATATATTTT
CASSKRSSRDRATRNTIYF
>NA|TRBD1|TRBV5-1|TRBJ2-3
TGCGCCAGCAGCAGTTGGACAGGGGGCACAGATACGCAGTATTTT
CASSSWTGGTDTQYF
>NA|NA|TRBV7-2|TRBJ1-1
TGTGCCAGCAGCTTGGGGGGGATGAACACTGAAGCTTTCTTT
CASSLGGMNTEAFF
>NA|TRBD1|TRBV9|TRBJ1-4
TGTGCCAGCAGCCTTACCAGGGGGGGAACTAATGAAAAACTGTTTTTT
CASSLTRGGTNEKLFF
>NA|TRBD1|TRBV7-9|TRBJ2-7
TGTGCCAGCAGCCTTAGGGGGACAGTTGGGGAGCAGTACTTC
CASSLRGTVGEQYF
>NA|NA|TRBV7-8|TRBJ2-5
TGTGCCAGCAACCTAGGACTTACCCTCAGACGAGAGACCCAGTACTTC
CASNLGLTLRRETQYF
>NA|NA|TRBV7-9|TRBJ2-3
TGTGCCAGCAGCAACACAGATACGCAGTATTTT
CASSNTDTQYF
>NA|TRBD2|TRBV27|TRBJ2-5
TGTGCCAGCAGGAGTCGGGGGGGGCCGGAGACCCAGTACTTC
CASRSRGGPETQYF
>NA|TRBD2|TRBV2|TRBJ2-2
TGTGCCAGCACCAAGACTAGCGGAGCCCACACCGGGGAGCTGTTTTTT
CASTKTSGAHTGELFF
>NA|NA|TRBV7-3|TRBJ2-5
TGTGCCAGCAGCTTAAACGGTGGGGAGTTCCAAGAGACCCAGTACTTC
CASSLNGGEFQETQYF
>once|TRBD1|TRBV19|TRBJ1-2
TGTGCCAGTAGTAAGAGGGGACAGAACATCTATGGCTACACCTTC
CASSKRGQNIYGYTF
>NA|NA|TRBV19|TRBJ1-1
TGTGCCAGCACACCGACGACAAGTTCCTACGCTTTCTTT
CASTPTTSSYAFF
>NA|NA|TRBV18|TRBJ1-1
TGTGCCAGCTCACGACTAGAGGACACTGAAGCTTTCTTT
CASSRLEDTEAFF
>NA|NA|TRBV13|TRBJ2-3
TGTGCCAGCAGCTTTGCGGACTACACAGATACGCAGTATTTT
CASSFADYTDTQYF
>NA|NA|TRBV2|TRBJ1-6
TGTGCCGCCCGGACGGGGGAACATAATTCACCCCTCCACTTT
CAARTGEHNSPLHF
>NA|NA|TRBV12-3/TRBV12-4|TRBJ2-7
TGTGCCAGCAGCCTACTTTACGAGCAGTACTTC
CASSLLYEQYF
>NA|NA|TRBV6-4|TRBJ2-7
TGTGCCAGCCTAAGGTACAGTAGCTCCTACGAGCAGTACTTC
CASLRYSSSYEQYF
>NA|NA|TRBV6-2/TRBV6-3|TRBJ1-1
TGTGCCAGCAGTTACCCTGAATGGCGAAACACTGAAGCTTTCTTT
CASSYPEWRNTEAFF
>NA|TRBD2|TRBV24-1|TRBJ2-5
TGTGCCACCTCAGGGACTAGCGGGAAGGAGACCCAGTACTTC
CATSGTSGKETQYF
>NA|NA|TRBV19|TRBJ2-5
TGTGCCAGTAGTCAGGGAAAAGAGACCCAGTACTTC
CASSQGKETQYF
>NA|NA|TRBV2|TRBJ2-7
TGTGCCAGCAGTTACGGACAGTCACTTAGCTCCTACGAGCAGTACTTC
CASSYGQSLSSYEQYF
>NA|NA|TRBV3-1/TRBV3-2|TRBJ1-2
TGTGCCAGCAGCCAAGAGAAAAGTTATGGCTACACCTTC
CASSQEKSYGYTF
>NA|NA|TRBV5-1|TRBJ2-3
TGCGCCAGCAGCAGGAACCGGGAGTTCAGCACAGATACGCAGTATTTT
CASSRNREFSTDTQYF
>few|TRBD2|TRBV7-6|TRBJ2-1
TGTGCCAGCAGCCCGGGGGGATCGGGAGATATAAGTGAGCAGTTCTTC
CASSPGGSGDISEQFF
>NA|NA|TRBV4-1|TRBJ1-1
TGCGCCAGCAGCCCTAACCCCGGGGGGGGCACTGAAGCTTTCTTT
CASSPNPGGGTEAFF
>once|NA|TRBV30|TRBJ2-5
TGTGCCTGGAGTATTTGGACACAAGAGACCCAGTACTTC
CAWSIWTQETQYF
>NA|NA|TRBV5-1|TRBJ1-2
TGCGCCAGCAGCTTGGACGGACAGCTCTATGGCTACACCTTC
CASSLDGQLYGYTF
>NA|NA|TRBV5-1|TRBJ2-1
TGCGCCAGCAGCTTGGTAGACTCCTACAATGAGCAGTTCTTC
CASSLVDSYNEQFF
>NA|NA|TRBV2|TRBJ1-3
TGTGCCAGCAGTGGGGAGGGGGACTTGGCTGGAAACACCATATATTTT
CASSGEGDLAGNTIYF
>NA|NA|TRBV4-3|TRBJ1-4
TGCGCCAGCAGCCAAGATCGGACAGCTGAAAAACTGTTTTTT
CASSQDRTAEKLFF
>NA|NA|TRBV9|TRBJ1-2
TGTGCCAGCAGCGATAGCTTGCGGGGAAGTGGTGGCTACACCTTC
CASSDSLRGSGGYTF
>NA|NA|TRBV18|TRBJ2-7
TGTGCCAGCTCACCGGGTCTGGCAGTATCCTACGAGCAGTACTTC
CASSPGLAVSYEQYF
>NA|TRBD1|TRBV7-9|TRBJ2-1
TGTGCCAGCAGCGACAGGGTTGATGAGCAGTTCTTC
CASSDRVDEQFF
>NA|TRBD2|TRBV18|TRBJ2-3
TGTGCCAGCTCACTAACAGCGGGGCAGAGCACAGATACGCAGTATTTT
CASSLTAGQSTDTQYF